The clone carrying this T cell receptor beta chain has more than one count but fewer than ten. Its antigen is undetermined. The data originate from a study of beta chain features in type 1 diabetes. One heparinised blood draw, averaging around 0.12 L, came from each donor. General study findings and limits: The naive, central memory and Treg TCRB repertoires of patients appeared to be more similar to one another than those of healthy donors. A PCR bias possibly favoring shorter templates would apply equally to patients and controls. Moderate but significant shortening of TCRB CDR3s was recorded in all four CD4+ subsets from Type 1 diabetes patients. Overrepresentation of cells with high TCR expression could result from cDNA sequencing.

V was shortened by 2 bases and J by 10 bases, with 15 bases between the two germline ends. This CDR3 region has 14 residues. Looked up from germline, CDR1 is SGHRS and CDR2 is YFSETQ. TCRB transcripts that were expressed got sequenced, as all of the isolated RNA had been reverse transcribed. Clones were read by immunoSEQ multiplex PCR, and TCRdb kept only the in-frame ones, dropping some. The sample contains more than 250,000 clones, roughly 13% of which appear only once. The V and J genes are TRBV5-1 and TRBJ2-2, with no clear D. Sequenced input: naive CD4+ T cells from blood. The sequence came from a man aged 25 to 40 with type 1 diabetes. CDR3 sequence reads: CASSLTHPPVELFF. DNA of the CDR3: TGCGCCAGCAGCTTAACTCACCCCCCGGTGGAGCTGTTTTTT. Full variable domain (rest looked up from reference TRBV5-1 and TRBJ2-2): KAGVTQTPRYLIKTRGQQVTLSCSPISGHRSVSWYQQTPGQGLQFLFEYFSETQRNKGNFPGRFSGRQFSNSRSEMNVSTLELGDSALYLCASSLTHPPVELFFGEGSRLTVL.